This TCR beta chain was documented in a study of cytomegalovirus exposure and HLA in healthy donors. In germline, CDR1 is SEHNR, CDR2 FQNEAQ (reference sequence). Trimming took 4 bases from V and 6 from J, leaving 12 bases between them. The CDR3 totals 13 residues. Researchers ran the PCR with 60 Vbeta and 13 Jbeta primers. The assay was immunoSEQ multiplex PCR, and TCRdb's table has in-frame clones only and misses some. Here the sample spans some 110,000 clones, around 74% being singletons. Although they were nominally healthy when sampled, donors likely had unrecorded immune exposures. The rearrangement uses TRBV7-9 and TRBJ1-1; D gene uncertain. This TCR was recovered from a woman aged 18-35 years in good health and CMV-seronegative. Sample: PBMCs. The CDR3 coding sequence is TGTGCCAGCAGCTCAAAGGGAGAACCTGAAGCTTTCTTT. It encodes CASSSKGEPEAFF.